This T cell receptor (beta chain) emerged from a study of blood T cell repertoires in COVID-19. The table came from immunoSEQ multiplex PCR; TCRdb's copy has only in-frame clones and leaves some out. The sample has about 280,000 clones; roughly 87% are singletons. Participants were placed into cohorts based on the clinical history they reported. Either two negative PCRs, clearance, or symptom resolution qualified Cohort 3 donors as recovered. The CDR3 is 14 residues long. The germline gives CDR1 MNHEY, CDR2 SMNVEV (reference sequence). V gave up 5 bases and J gave up 5 bases; unmatched junction bases: 6.

Sequences were obtained from PBMCs or T cells enriched from blood (not recorded which). This sequence was found in a young woman who had recovered from COVID-19. The chain recombines TRBV27 with TRBJ1-2; TRBD1 aligns across 9 bases. CDR3 in DNA: TGTGCCAGCAGTCCGATGGACAGGGGATATGGCTACACCTTC. This gives the protein CASSPMDRGYGYTF.